Listed here are 22 T cell receptor beta chains from one sample, sequenced in a study of T-cell reconstitution after alpha-beta-depleted transplantation in children. Construction of the TCRbeta library involved unique molecular identifiers. A single record per CDR3 protein comes from TCRdb applying MiXCR to the PCR reads. Among about 610,000 distinct CDR3 sequences listed, 27% were seen once. The starting material was PBMCs, obtained before TCRalphabeta/CD19-depleted stem cell transplant. The receptors here all came from a boy younger than two with Wiskott-Aldrich syndrome, due to receive a stem cell transplant.

This clonotype turned up a few times. The chain combines TRBV27 with TRBJ2-1; 13 positions match TRBD2. Germline assignment: CDR1 MNHEY and CDR2 SMNVEV (reference sequence). The ends lost 5 bases at V and 9 bases at J; junction bases unmatched: 7. This CDR3 contains 15 residues. In DNA, the CDR3 is TGTGCCAGCAGTCCCGGGACTAGCGGGATGGGTGAGCAGTTCTTC. Protein: CASSPGTSGMGEQFF.

This clonotype was found a few times. The V and J genes are TRBV5-1 and TRBJ2-2; possibly TRBD1 for D (5 bases). Germline CDR1 SGHRS, CDR2 YFSETQ. The CDR3 runs to 14 residues. V dropped 5 bases and J dropped 1 base, with 9 bases sitting between them. CDR3: CASSNRRNTGELFF. The CDR3 DNA reads TGCGCCAGCAGTAACAGGCGGAACACCGGGGAGCTGTTTTTT.

This clonotype was seen a few times. The gene calls are TRBV5-1 and TRBJ2-1; 12 nucleotides align to TRBD2. With 0 bases clipped from V and 7 bases from J, the junction kept 5 bases outside the gene matches. The CDR3 covers 16 residues. The germline V gene has CDR1 SGHRS and CDR2 YFSETQ. This CDR3 reads CASSLDPTSGSNEQFF. The CDR3 nucleotides are TGCGCCAGCAGCTTGGACCCGACTAGCGGGAGTAATGAGCAGTTCTTC.

J is TRBJ1-2 and V is TRBV5-1; 12 nucleotides agree with TRBD1. J was trimmed by 7 bases and V by 4 bases; bases with no gene match: 5. CDR3 length equals 14 residues. CDR1 is SGHRS and CDR2 is YFSETQ in the germline V gene. The CDR3 bases are TGCGCCAGCAGCGTGGGACAGGGGGCCTTTGGCTACACCTTC. Amino acid sequence: CASSVGQGAFGYTF.

V is TRBV6-1 and J is TRBJ1-3; D is perhaps TRBD1 (5 bases). CDR3 size: 16 residues. Germline V gives CDR1 MNHNS, CDR2 SASEGT. V gave up 5 bases and J gave up 4 bases, with 18 bases separating them. The CDR3 spells CASSTLRTGPGNTIYF. CDR3 DNA sequence: TGTGCCAGCAGTACCCTCCGAACAGGTCCAGGAAACACCATATATTTT.

J is TRBJ2-1 and V is TRBV5-1; D is ambiguous. This CDR3 has 13 residues. Deletions cut 0 bases from V and 13 bases from J, with 14 bases between. CDR1 and CDR2 from the germline V gene are SGHRS and YFSETQ. The CDR3 is CASSLVVSAEQFF. DNA for the CDR3: TGCGCCAGCAGCTTGGTGGTGTCGGCAGAACAGTTCTTC.

J is TRBJ2-7 and V is TRBV5-1; D may correspond to TRBD1 or TRBD2 (5 bases each). This CDR3 spans 14 amino acids. V was trimmed by 4 bases and J by 0 bases, leaving 11 bases between them. Germline lookup yields CDR1 SGHRS and CDR2 YFSETQ. CDR3 region: CASSTGTSSYEQYF. Written as DNA, the CDR3 is TGCGCCAGCAGCACGGGGACGAGCTCCTACGAGCAGTACTTC.

This clonotype was counted only a few times. The V gene is TRBV7-6, the J gene TRBJ2-3; D is possibly TRBD1 (6 bases). Germline CDR1 is SGHVS and CDR2 is FNYEAQ. V shed 1 base and J shed 2 bases, with 10 bases lying between them. The CDR3 length is 15 residues. In DNA form, the CDR3 reads TGTGCCAGCAGCTTAGGTCTGGGGGCCACAGATACGCAGTATTTT. The encoded protein is CASSLGLGATDTQYF.

The chain uses TRBV28 and TRBJ2-6; 8 bases fit TRBD2. The length of the CDR3 is 17 residues. Trimming at V came to 2 bases and at J to 4 bases, leaving 7 bases not matched to a gene. Germline CDR1 and CDR2: MDHEN and SYDVKM. CDR3 region: CASSLGGRRGGANVLTF. CDR3 bases: TGTGCCAGCAGTTTAGGCGGGAGGAGAGGGGGGGCCAACGTCCTGACTTTC. The full variable domain, completed using reference TRBV28 and TRBJ2-6, is DVKVTQSSRYLVKRTGEKVFLECVQDMDHENMFWYRQDPGLGLRLIYFSYDVKMKEKGDIPEGYSVSREKKERFSLILESASTNQTSMYLCASSLGGRRGGANVLTFGAGSRLTVL.

This chain links TRBV5-1 with TRBJ2-1, with unresolved D. Looked up from germline, CDR1 is SGHRS and CDR2 is YFSETQ. The V gene lost 2 bases and the J gene lost 7 bases, with 13 bases spanning the gap. This CDR3 is built from 14 residues. Here the CDR3 DNA reads TGCGCCAGCAGCTTTGTTGGCTCCGCAAATGAGCAGTTCTTC. As protein: CASSFVGSANEQFF. The whole variable domain, filled in from reference TRBV5-1 and TRBJ2-1, reads KAGVTQTPRYLIKTRGQQVTLSCSPISGHRSVSWYQQTPGQGLQFLFEYFSETQRNKGNFPGRFSGRQFSNSRSEMNVSTLELGDSALYLCASSFVGSANEQFFGPGTRLTVL.

A word on this clonotype: Compared with germline, one end of the junction differs, possibly owing to a read error. The rearrangement links TRBV28 to TRBJ2-7, with D possibly being TRBD1 or TRBD2 (6 bases each). This CDR3 comprises 16 residues. Germline-derived CDR1 and CDR2 are MDHEN and SYDVKM. Here the CDR3 reads CPSSLGGTFYWHEQYF. The CDR3 DNA reads as TGTCCCAGCAGTTTAGGAGGGACATTTTATTGGCACGAGCAGTACTTC. Full variable domain (outside the CDR3, taken from reference TRBV28 and TRBJ2-7): DVKVTQSSRYLVKRTGEKVFLECVQDMDHENMFWYRQDPGLGLRLIYFSYDVKMKEKGDIPEGYSVSREKKERFSLILESASTNQTSMYLCPSSLGGTFYWHEQYFGPGTRLTVT.

V gene TRBV30 combines with J gene TRBJ2-3; TRBD1 aligns across 8 bases. J was trimmed by 3 bases and V by 4 bases; bases with no gene match: 6. This CDR3 has 14 amino acids. Germline lookup yields CDR1 GTSNPN and CDR2 SVGIG (reference sequence). The CDR3: CAWKQGVMTDTQYF. CDR3 nucleotide sequence: TGTGCCTGGAAACAGGGGGTAATGACAGATACGCAGTATTTT.

V and J are TRBV4-1 and TRBJ2-6; D is undetermined. This CDR3 has 14 residues. Deletions cut 1 base from V and 4 bases from J, with 5 bases between. From germline, CDR1 is MGHRA and CDR2 YSYEKL. DNA for the CDR3: TGCGCCAGCAGCCAAGCTATCGGGGCCAACGTCCTGACTTTC. As protein: CASSQAIGANVLTF.

The V gene is TRBV20-1, the J gene TRBJ2-1; 11 nucleotides agree with TRBD2. CDR1 is DFQATT, CDR2 SNEGSKA, per germline (reference sequence). The trim removed 0 bases at V and 8 bases at J, leaving 6 bases unmatched. The CDR3 is made up of 15 amino acids. The CDR3, as DNA: TGCAGTGCTAGAGATCGCACTAGCGGGAGACATGAGCAGTTCTTC. Translated, it gives CSARDRTSGRHEQFF.

This clonotype has only a few counts. This chain's CDR3 is CASTPSGLDFYEQYF. Written as DNA, the CDR3 is TGTGCCAGCACGCCGAGCGGACTCGACTTCTACGAGCAGTACTTC. This chain uses TRBV27 with TRBJ2-7, with D possibly being TRBD2 (5 bases). The CDR3 loop spans 15 amino acids. Germline CDR1 reads MNHEY; CDR2 reads SMNVEV (reference sequence). V was trimmed by 7 bases and J by 3 bases, leaving 19 bases between them.

The table lists this clonotype with a few counts. The rearrangement uses TRBV9 and TRBJ2-1; D may be TRBD1 (6 bases). The CDR3 spans 14 residues. Per the germline V gene, CDR1 is SGDLS and CDR2 is YYNGEE. V was shortened by 2 bases and J by 5 bases, with 11 bases between the two germline ends. The CDR3: CASSVQGLDNEQFF. CDR3 nucleotide sequence: TGTGCCAGCAGCGTGCAGGGGCTTGACAATGAGCAGTTCTTC.

The rearrangement links TRBV29-1 to TRBJ2-7; 8 bases line up with TRBD1. CDR3 length: 14 amino acids. CDR1 is SQVTM, CDR2 ANQGSEA, per germline. V trimming: 3 bases; J trimming: 6 bases; junction bases outside the gene matches: 10. CDR3 nucleotide sequence: TGCAGCGTTGAGGGCAGGGGGCTCCGGGGCGAGCAGTACTTC. Translated: CSVEGRGLRGEQYF.

The chain is built from TRBV29-1 and TRBJ2-2; D unresolved. From germline, CDR1 is SQVTM and CDR2 ANQGSEA. This CDR3 is built from 12 residues. V lost 4 bases and J lost 4, with 7 bases in between. The CDR3 reads CSVAGGTGELFF. Here the CDR3 DNA reads TGCAGCGTTGCGGGCGGCACCGGGGAGCTGTTTTTT.

The sample holds a few counts of this clonotype. The rearrangement links TRBV10-2 to TRBJ2-3; the match to TRBD1 covers 12 bases. Trimming cost V 4 bases and J 6 bases; bases outside gene matches: 2. Germline lookup yields CDR1 WSHSY and CDR2 SAAADI. The CDR3 length is 14 residues. The CDR3 region has the DNA TGCGCCAGCAGTGCCGGGACAGGGGGCGATACGCAGTATTTT. The encoded protein is CASSAGTGGDTQYF.

V gene TRBV7-9 combines with J gene TRBJ1-4; the D is unclear. V lost 0 bases, J lost 8 bases, and 10 bases lay in between. The CDR3 is made up of 14 amino acids. Germline loops: CDR1 SEHNR, CDR2 FQNEAQ (reference sequence). The CDR3: CASSLAGIAEKLFF. The CDR3 DNA is TGTGCCAGCAGCTTAGCAGGGATCGCGGAAAAACTGTTTTTT.

V gene TRBV3-1 combines with J gene TRBJ1-1; a weak D match, TRBD1 (5 bases). This CDR3 is 12 amino acids long. Germline CDR1 reads LGHDT; CDR2 reads YNNKEL (reference sequence). V lost 4 bases and J 4 bases, leaving 7 bases between the germline ends. CDR3 protein: CASSRGSTEAFF. CDR3 coding DNA: TGTGCCAGCAGCCGGGGGAGCACTGAAGCTTTCTTT. The whole variable domain, filled in from reference TRBV3-1 and TRBJ1-1, reads DTAVSQTPKYLVTQMGNDKSIKCEQNLGHDTMYWYKQDSKKFLKIMFSYNNKELIINETVPNRFSPKSPDKAHLNLHINSLELGDSAVYFCASSRGSTEAFFGQGTRLTVV.

The rearrangement links TRBV19 to TRBJ2-2; D not resolved. The CDR3 runs 16 residues. The V and J ends lost 4 bases and 3 bases respectively, with 15 bases between them. Germline loops: CDR1 LNHDA, CDR2 SQIVND (reference sequence). Here the CDR3 DNA reads TGTGCCAGTAGTAAGGCCCCGAGTTGGGACACCGGGGAGCTGTTTTTT. This codes for CASSKAPSWDTGELFF. Full variable domain (remainder filled in from reference TRBV19 and TRBJ2-2): DGGITQSPKYLFRKEGQNVTLSCEQNLNHDAMYWYRQDPGQGLRLIYYSQIVNDFQKGDIAEGYSVSREKKESFPLTVTSAQKNPTAFYLCASSKAPSWDTGELFFGEGSRLTVL.